This TCR beta chain is drawn from a study of T cell repertoires in cytomegalovirus infection. Background on the study: CMV epitopes that were recently identified and HLA-C-restricted were used alongside well-studied HLA-B-restricted ones. Public TCR beta signatures indicated both CMV infection and matching HLA type.

TCRdb used MiXCR to reprocess the reads, holding one entry per CDR3 protein. This sample has under 450,000 distinct CDR3 sequences, with roughly 36% found just once. Study-wide points: CMV-specific TCR beta clonotypes restricted by HLA-C were the ones dominating the ex vivo response.

A remark on this clonotype: Its antigen is as yet unknown.

The source of this sequence is a human donor in good health (CMV status not recorded). Some clones in this sample may be carry-over from other donors' samples. The sequenced sample was cultured PBMCs, obtained from culture after CMV antigen stimulation.

The CDR3 reads CASSLWGRMNTEAFF. The CDR3 nucleotides are TGTGCCAGCAGTTTATGGGGCAGAATGAACACTGAAGCTTTCTTT. The chain is built from TRBV28 and TRBJ1-1; no firm D call. The V end lost 0 bases, the J end lost 0 bases, and 8 bases lay between the germline ends. The CDR3 consists of 15 residues. Germline V lookup: CDR1 MDHEN, CDR2 SYDVKM.